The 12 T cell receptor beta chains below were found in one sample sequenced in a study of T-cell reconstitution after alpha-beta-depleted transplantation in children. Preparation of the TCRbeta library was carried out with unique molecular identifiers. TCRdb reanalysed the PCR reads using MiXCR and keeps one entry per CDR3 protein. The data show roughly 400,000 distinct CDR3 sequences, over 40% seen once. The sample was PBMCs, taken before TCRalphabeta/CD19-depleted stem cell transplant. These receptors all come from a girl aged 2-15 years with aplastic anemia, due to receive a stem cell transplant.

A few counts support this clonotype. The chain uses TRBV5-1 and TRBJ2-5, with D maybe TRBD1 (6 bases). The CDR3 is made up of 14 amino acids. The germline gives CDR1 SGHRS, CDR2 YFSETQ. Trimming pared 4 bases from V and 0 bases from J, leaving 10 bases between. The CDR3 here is CASSAGQHQETQYF. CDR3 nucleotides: TGCGCCAGCAGCGCAGGACAGCACCAAGAGACCCAGTACTTC.

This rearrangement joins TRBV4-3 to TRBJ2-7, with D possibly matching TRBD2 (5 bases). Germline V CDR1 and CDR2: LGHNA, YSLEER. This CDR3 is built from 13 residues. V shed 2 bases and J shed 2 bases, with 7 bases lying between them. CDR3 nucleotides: TGCGCCAGCAGCCAACAGACTACCTACGAGCAGTACTTC. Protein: CASSQQTTYEQYF.

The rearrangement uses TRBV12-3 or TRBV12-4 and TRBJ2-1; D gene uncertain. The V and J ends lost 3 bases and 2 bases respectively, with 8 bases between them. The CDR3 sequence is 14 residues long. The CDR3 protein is CASSFGPAYNEQFF. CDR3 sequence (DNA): TGTGCCAGCAGTTTCGGCCCGGCCTACAATGAGCAGTTCTTC.

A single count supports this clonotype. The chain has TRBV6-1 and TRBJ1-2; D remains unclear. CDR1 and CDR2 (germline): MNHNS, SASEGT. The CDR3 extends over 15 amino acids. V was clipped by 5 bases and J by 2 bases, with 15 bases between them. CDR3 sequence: CASSPSLGLNYGYTF. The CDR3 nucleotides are TGTGCCAGCAGTCCGTCCCTGGGGTTAAACTATGGCTACACCTTC.

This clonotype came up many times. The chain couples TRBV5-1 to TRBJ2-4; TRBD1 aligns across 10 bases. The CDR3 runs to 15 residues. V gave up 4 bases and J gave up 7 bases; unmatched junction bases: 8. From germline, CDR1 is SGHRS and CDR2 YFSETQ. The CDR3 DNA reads TGCGCCAGCAGCCCCGGGGACAGGGGCGAGAACATTCAGTACTTC. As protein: CASSPGDRGENIQYF.

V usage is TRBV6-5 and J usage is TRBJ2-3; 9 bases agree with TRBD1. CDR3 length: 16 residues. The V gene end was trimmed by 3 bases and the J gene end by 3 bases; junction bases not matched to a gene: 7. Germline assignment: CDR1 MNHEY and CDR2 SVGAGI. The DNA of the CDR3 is TGTGCCAGCAGTTATGGGACAGGGATATCGACAGATACGCAGTATTTT. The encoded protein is CASSYGTGISTDTQYF.

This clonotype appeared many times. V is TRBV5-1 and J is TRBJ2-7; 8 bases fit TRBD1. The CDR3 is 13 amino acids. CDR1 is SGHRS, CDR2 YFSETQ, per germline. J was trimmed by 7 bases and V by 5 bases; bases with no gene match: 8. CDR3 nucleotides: TGCGCCAGCAGAAAGGGACAGGCCCTTGAGCAGTACTTC. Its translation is CASRKGQALEQYF.

The CDR3 coding sequence is TGCAGCGCCTATGGGGCCGAGCAGTACTTC. Translating it yields CSAYGAEQYF. This chain joins TRBV29-1 and TRBJ2-7; D might be TRBD1 (5 bases). The CDR3 covers 10 residues. V was cut by 7 bases and J by 6 bases, with 10 bases left in between. In germline, CDR1 is SQVTM, CDR2 ANQGSEA.

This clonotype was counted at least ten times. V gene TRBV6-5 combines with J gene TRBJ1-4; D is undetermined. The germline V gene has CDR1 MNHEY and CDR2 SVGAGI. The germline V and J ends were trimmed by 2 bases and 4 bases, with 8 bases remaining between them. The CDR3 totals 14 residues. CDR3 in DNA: TGTGCCAGCAGTTACAGTCGCAATAATGAAAAACTGTTTTTT. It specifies CASSYSRNNEKLFF.

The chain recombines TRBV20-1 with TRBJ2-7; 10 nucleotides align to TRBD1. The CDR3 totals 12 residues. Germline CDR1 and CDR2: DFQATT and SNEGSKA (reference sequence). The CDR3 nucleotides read TGCGGCTGGGACAGGGGCTCCTACGAGCAGTACTTC. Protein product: CGWDRGSYEQYF.

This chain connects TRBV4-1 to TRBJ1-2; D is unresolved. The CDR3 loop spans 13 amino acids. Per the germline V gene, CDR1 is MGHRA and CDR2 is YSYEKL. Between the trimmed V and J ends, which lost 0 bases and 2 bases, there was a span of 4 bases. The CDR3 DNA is TGCGCCAGCAGCCAAGATCAAAACTATGGCTACACCTTC. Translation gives CASSQDQNYGYTF.

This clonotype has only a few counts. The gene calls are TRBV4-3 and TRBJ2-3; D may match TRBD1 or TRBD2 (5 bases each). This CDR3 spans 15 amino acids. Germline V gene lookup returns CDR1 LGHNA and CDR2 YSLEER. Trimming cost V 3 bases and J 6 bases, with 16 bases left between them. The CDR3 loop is CASSQGPQARDTQYF. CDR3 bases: TGCGCCAGCAGCCAGGGACCCCAGGCACGGGATACGCAGTATTTT.